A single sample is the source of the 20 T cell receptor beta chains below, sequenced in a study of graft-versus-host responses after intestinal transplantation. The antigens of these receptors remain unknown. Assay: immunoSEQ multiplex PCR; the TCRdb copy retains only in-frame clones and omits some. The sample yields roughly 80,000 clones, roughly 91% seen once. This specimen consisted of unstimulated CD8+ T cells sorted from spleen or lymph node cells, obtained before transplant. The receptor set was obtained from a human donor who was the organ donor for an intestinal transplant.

CDR3 coding DNA: TGTGCCTGGAGTCCGGGACAGGCGACGTTTTCTGGAAACACCATATATTTT. Its translation is CAWSPGQATFSGNTIYF. The chain uses TRBV30 and TRBJ1-3; 8 nucleotides align to TRBD1. This CDR3 comprises 17 residues. V was pared by 2 bases and J by 1 base, with 10 bases of the junction left unmatched. In germline, CDR1 is GTSNPN, CDR2 SVGIG (reference sequence). Full variable domain (remainder filled in from reference TRBV30 and TRBJ1-3): SQTIHQWPATLVQPVGSPLSLECTVEGTSNPNLYWYRQAAGRGLQLLFYSVGIGQISSEVPQNLSASRPQDRQFILSSKKLLLSDSGFYLCAWSPGQATFSGNTIYFGEGSWLTVV.

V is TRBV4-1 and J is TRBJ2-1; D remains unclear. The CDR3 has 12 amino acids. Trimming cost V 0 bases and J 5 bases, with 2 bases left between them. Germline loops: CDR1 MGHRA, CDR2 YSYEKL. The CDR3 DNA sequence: TGCGCCAGCAGCCAAGACCACAATGAGCAGTTCTTC. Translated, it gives CASSQDHNEQFF.

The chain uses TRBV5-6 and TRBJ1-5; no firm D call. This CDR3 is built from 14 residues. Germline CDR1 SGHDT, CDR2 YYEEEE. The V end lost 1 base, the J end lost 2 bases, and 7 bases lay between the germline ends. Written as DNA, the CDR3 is TGTGCCAGCAGCTTGAGTAGGGGCAATCAGCCCCAGCATTTT. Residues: CASSLSRGNQPQHF. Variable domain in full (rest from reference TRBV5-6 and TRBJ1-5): DAGVTQSPTHLIKTRGQQVTLRCSPKSGHDTVSWYQQALGQGPQFIFQYYEEEERQRGNFPDRFSGHQFPNYSSELNVNALLLGDSALYLCASSLSRGNQPQHFGDGTRLSIL.

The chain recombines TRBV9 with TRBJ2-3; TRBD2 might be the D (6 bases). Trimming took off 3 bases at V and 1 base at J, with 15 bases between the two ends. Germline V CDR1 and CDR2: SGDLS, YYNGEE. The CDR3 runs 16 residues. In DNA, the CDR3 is TGTGCCAGCAGCGACAGGAGGGGCGGGGGCACAGATACGCAGTATTTT. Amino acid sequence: CASSDRRGGGTDTQYF.

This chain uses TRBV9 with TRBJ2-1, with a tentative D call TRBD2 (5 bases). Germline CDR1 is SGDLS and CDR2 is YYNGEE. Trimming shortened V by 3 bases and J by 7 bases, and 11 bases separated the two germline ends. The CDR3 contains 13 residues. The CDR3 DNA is TGTGCCAGCAGCGCAAAACGGGGAAATGAGCAGTTCTTC. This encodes CASSAKRGNEQFF.

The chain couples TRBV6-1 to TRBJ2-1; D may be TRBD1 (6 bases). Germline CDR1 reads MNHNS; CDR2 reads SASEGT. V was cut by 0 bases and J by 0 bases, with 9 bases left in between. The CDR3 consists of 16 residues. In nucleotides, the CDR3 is TGTGCCAGCAGTGAAGCTGCGACAGGCTCCTACAATGAGCAGTTCTTC. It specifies CASSEAATGSYNEQFF.

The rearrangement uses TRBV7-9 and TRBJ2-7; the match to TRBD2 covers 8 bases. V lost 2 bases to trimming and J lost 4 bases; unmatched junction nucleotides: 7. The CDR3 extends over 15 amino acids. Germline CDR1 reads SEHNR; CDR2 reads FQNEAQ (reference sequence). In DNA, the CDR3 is TGTGCCAGCAGCTTAATGGTAGCGGGGCCTTACGAGCAGTACTTC. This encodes CASSLMVAGPYEQYF.

CDR3 amino acids: CASSLWGQGNTEAFF. CDR3 nucleotides: TGCGCCAGCAGCCTATGGGGACAGGGGAACACTGAAGCTTTCTTT. V gene TRBV4-1 combines with J gene TRBJ1-1; 9 bases map to TRBD1. Looked up from germline, CDR1 is MGHRA and CDR2 is YSYEKL. CDR3 length equals 15 residues. J lost 1 base, V lost 4 bases, and 4 bases had no gene match.

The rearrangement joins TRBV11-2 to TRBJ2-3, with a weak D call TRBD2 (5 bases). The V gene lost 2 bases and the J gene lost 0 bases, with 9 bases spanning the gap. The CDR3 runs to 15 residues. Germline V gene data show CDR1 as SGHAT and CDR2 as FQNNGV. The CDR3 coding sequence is TGTGCCAGCAGCTTACTAGCCTTCAGCACAGATACGCAGTATTTT. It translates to CASSLLAFSTDTQYF.

CDR3 sequence: CASSSVGDTEAFF. CDR3 sequence (DNA): TGTGCCAGCAGTTCTGTAGGGGACACTGAAGCTTTCTTT. The gene calls are TRBV28 and TRBJ1-1; tentative D call: TRBD1 (5 bases). Germline V gene data show CDR1 as MDHEN and CDR2 as SYDVKM. The CDR3 loop spans 13 amino acids. Trimming took 4 bases from V and 3 from J, leaving 9 bases between them.

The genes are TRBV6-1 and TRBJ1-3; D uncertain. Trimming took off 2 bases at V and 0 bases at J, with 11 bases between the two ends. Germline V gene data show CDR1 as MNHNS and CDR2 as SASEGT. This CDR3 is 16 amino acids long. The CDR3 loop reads CASSESLASSGNTIYF. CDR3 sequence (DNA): TGTGCCAGCAGTGAATCATTAGCTAGCTCTGGAAACACCATATATTTT.

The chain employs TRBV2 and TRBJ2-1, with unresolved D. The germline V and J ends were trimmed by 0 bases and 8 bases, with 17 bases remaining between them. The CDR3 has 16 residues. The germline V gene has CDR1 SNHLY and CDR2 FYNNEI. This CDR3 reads CASSEASQAPFDEQFF. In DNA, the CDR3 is TGTGCCAGCAGTGAAGCTAGTCAAGCTCCTTTCGATGAGCAGTTCTTC.

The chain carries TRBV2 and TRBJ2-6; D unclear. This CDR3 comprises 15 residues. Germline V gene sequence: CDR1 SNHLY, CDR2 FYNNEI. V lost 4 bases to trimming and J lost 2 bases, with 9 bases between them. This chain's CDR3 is CASSATLPGANVLTF. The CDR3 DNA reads TGTGCCAGCAGTGCGACGTTACCTGGGGCCAACGTCCTGACTTTC.

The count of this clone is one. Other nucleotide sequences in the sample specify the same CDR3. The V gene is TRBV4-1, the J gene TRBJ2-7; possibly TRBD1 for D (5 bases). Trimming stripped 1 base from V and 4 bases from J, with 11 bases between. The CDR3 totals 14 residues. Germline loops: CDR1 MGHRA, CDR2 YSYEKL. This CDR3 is CASSQGAGSYEQYF. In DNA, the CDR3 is TGCGCCAGCAGCCAAGGGGCAGGGTCTTACGAGCAGTACTTC.

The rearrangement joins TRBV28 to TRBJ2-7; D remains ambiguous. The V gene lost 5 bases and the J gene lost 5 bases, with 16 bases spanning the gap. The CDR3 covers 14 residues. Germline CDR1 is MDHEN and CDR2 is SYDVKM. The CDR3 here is CASSPGRAQDEQYF. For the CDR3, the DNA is TGTGCCAGCAGTCCCGGACGGGCGCAGGACGAGCAGTACTTC. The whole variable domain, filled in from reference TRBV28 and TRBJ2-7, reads DVKVTQSSRYLVKRTGEKVFLECVQDMDHENMFWYRQDPGLGLRLIYFSYDVKMKEKGDIPEGYSVSREKKERFSLILESASTNQTSMYLCASSPGRAQDEQYFGPGTRLTVT.

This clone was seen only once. The CDR3 protein is CASSLTGATNEKLFF. CDR3 DNA sequence: TGTGCCAGCAGCTTGACAGGGGCAACTAATGAAAAACTGTTTTTT. V usage is TRBV7-6 and J usage is TRBJ1-4; 8 nucleotides match TRBD1. The ends lost 3 bases at V and 0 bases at J; junction bases unmatched: 0. Germline V CDR1 and CDR2: SGHVS, FNYEAQ. The CDR3 loop spans 15 amino acids.

CDR3 loop: CASSLSGTALNEKLFF. CDR3 DNA: TGTGCCAGCAGTTTATCAGGGACAGCCCTTAATGAAAAACTGTTTTTT. V is TRBV28 and J is TRBJ1-4, with 7 bases that match TRBD1. The trim removed 1 base at V and 4 bases at J, leaving 6 bases unmatched. This CDR3 is built from 16 residues. The germline gives CDR1 MDHEN, CDR2 SYDVKM.

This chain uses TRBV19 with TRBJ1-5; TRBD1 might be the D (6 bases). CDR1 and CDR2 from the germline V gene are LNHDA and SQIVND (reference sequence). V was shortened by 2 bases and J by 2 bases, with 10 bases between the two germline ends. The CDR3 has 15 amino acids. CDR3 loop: CASSIFAGGNQPQHF. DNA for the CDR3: TGTGCCAGTAGTATATTCGCAGGGGGCAATCAGCCCCAGCATTTT. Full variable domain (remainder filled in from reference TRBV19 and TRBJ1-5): DGGITQSPKYLFRKEGQNVTLSCEQNLNHDAMYWYRQDPGQGLRLIYYSQIVNDFQKGDIAEGYSVSREKKESFPLTVTSAQKNPTAFYLCASSIFAGGNQPQHFGDGTRLSIL.

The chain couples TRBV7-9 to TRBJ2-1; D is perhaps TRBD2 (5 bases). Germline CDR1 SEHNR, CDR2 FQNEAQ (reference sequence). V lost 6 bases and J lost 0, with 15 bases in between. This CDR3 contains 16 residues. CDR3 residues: CASSSRTGISYNEQFF. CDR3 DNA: TGTGCCAGCAGTTCTAGGACGGGGATCTCCTACAATGAGCAGTTCTTC.

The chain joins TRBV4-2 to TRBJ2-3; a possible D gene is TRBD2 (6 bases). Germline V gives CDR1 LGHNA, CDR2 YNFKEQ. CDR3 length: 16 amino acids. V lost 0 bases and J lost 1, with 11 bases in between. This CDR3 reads CASSQEWRDGTDTQYF. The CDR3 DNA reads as TGTGCCAGCAGCCAAGAATGGAGGGATGGCACAGATACGCAGTATTTT.